This T cell receptor beta chain was retrieved from a study of T cell responses to AZD1222 COVID-19 vaccine. With 7 bases removed from V and 5 bases from J, the gap between germline ends came to 11 bases. There are 11 residues in the CDR3. Germline CDR1 reads DFQATT; CDR2 reads SNEGSKA (reference sequence). The repertoire was sequenced with immunoSEQ multiplex PCR; TCRdb's copy has only in-frame clones and lacks some. This sample yields some 150,000 clones, of which around four fifths are seen a single time; 3.5% to 5% belongs to the top ten. The receptor was derived from an adult in good health. The source was peripheral blood, collected on day 0 of MenACWY control vaccination. This sequence joins TRBV20-1 and TRBJ1-2; D uncertain. CDR3 nucleotides: TGCAGTGTTAGCAATCGGTATGGCTACACCTTC. Translated, it gives CSVSNRYGYTF.